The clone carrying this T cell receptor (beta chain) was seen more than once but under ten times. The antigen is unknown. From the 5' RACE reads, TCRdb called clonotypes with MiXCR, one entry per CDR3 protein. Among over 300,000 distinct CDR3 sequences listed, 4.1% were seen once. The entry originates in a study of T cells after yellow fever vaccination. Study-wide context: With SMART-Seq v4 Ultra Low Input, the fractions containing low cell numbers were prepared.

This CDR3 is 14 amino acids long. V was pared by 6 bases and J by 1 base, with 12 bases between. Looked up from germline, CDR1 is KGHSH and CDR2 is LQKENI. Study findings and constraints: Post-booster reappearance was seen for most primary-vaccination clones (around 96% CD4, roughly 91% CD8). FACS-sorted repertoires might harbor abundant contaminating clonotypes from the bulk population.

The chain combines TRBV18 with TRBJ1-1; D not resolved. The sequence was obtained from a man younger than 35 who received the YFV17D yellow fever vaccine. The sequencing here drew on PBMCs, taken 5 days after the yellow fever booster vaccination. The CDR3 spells CASSTEDGNTEAFF. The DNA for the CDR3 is TGTGCCAGCTCTACAGAAGACGGGAACACTGAAGCTTTCTTT.